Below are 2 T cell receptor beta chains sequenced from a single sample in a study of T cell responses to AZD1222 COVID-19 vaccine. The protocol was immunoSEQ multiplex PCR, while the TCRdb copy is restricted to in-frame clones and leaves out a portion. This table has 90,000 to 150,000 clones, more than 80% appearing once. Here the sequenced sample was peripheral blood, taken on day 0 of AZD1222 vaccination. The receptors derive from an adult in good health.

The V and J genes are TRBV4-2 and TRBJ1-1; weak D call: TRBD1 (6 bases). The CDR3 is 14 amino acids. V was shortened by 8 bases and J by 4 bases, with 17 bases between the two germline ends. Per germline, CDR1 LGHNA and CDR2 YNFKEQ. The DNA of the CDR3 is TGTGCCAGCGGTCTTGCAGGGGTTGGCACTGAAGCTTTCTTT. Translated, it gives CASGLAGVGTEAFF.

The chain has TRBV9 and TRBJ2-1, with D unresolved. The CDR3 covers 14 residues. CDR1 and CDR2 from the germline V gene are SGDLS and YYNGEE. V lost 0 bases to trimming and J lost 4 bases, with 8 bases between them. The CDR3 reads CASSVGWGYNEQFF. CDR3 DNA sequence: TGTGCCAGCAGCGTAGGGTGGGGATACAATGAGCAGTTCTTC.